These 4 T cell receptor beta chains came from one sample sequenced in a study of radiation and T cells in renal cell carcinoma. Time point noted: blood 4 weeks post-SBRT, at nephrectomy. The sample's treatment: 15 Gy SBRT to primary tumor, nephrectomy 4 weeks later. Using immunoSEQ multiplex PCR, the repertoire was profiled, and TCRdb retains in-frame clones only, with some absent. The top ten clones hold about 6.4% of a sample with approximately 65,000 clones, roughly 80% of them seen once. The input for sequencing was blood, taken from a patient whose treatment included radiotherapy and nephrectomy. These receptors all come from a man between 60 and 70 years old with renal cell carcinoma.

The CDR3 DNA sequence: TGTGCCAGCAGCGACCCCGGGCTAGCGGGAGACAATGAGCAGTTCTTC. It yields the protein CASSDPGLAGDNEQFF. The V call is TRBV11-3, the J call TRBJ2-1, with TRBD2 matching 10 bases. Germline V gene lookup returns CDR1 SGHNT and CDR2 YENEEA. Trimming cost V 5 bases and J 5 bases; bases outside gene matches: 9. The CDR3 covers 16 residues.

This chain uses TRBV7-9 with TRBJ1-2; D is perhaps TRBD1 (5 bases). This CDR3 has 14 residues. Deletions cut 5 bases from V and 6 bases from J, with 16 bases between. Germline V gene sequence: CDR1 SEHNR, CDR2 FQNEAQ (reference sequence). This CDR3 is CASSPSGGGNGYTF. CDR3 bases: TGTGCCAGCAGCCCCAGTGGGGGGGGGAATGGCTACACCTTC.

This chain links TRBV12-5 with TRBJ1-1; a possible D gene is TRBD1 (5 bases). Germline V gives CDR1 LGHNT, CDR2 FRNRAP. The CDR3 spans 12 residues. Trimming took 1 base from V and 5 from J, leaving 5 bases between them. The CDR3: CASGLEGTEAFF. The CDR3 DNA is TGTGCTAGTGGTTTGGAGGGGACTGAAGCTTTCTTT.

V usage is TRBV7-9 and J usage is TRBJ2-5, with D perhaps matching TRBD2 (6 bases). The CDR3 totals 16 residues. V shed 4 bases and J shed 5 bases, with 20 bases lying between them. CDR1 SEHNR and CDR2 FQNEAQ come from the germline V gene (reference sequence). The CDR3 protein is CASSSPRLDGRETQYF. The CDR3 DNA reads TGTGCCAGCAGCTCCCCAAGACTAGATGGGAGGGAGACCCAGTACTTC.